This is a list of T cell receptor beta chains from one sample in a study of blood T cells in healthy people across ages. MiXCR, run by TCRdb on the 5' RACE reads, gives a single entry per CDR3 protein. The table has approximately 800,000 distinct CDR3 sequences, 56% seen once; the top ten hold roughly 25%. Specimen: blood. Every receptor here comes from a man aged 40-49 years in good health. Both conserved end residues are part of each CDR3.

>TRBJ1-2|TRBV28
CASSPGLGSYTF
>TRBJ2-1|TRBV12-3/TRBV12-4
CASSVSGDGFYNEQFF
>TRBJ2-4|TRBV5-8
CASSPRLAGLNIQYF
>TRBJ2-7|TRBV5-1
CASTITTGTGLYNEQYF
>TRBJ1-2|TRBV3-1
CASSQELQGHGYTF
>TRBJ2-5|TRBV29-1
CSGTTDGVPNEQYF
>TRBJ2-5|TRBV28
CASSFGTSGGGEQYF
>TRBJ1-5|TRBV6-6
CASRPRGGESNQPQHF
>TRBJ2-7|TRBV20-1
CSTQSGAGGPYEQYF
>TRBJ2-5|TRBV20-1
CSARVAGLGSETQYF
>TRBJ2-1|TRBV28
CASRPGTGGGGRNEQFF
>TRBJ1-1|TRBV20-1
CSATPQGVGRDTEAFF
>TRBJ2-1|TRBV11-2
CASSSGQGRSNEQFF
>TRBJ1-1|TRBV20-1
CSARITGGTTEAFF
>TRBJ2-3|TRBV28
CASSFSRASGDTDTQYF
>TRBJ2-5|TRBV28
CASSLGDREQETQYF
>TRBJ2-3|TRBV5-1
CASSLTGLGTDTQYF
>TRBJ2-1|TRBV7-9
CASSPGTGPSYNEQFF
>TRBJ1-2|TRBV2
CASRVQRNYGYTF
>TRBJ2-3|TRBV4-2
CASSQTTAGGNTDTQYF
>TRBJ2-3|TRBV29-1
CSYGLAVTDTQYF
>TRBJ1-2|TRBV7-2
CASSQVGIGYTF
>TRBJ1-2|TRBV29-1
CSVEDRMYGYTF
>TRBJ2-3|TRBV25-1
CASSEFGTGLDTQYF
>TRBJ2-1|TRBV27
CATQENAYNEQFF
>TRBJ2-4|TRBV7-2
CASSLGPVKNIQYF
>TRBJ1-2|TRBV4-1
CASSQVRQGRGYTF
>TRBJ2-5|TRBV18
CASSSGHRQETQYF
>TRBJ2-7|TRBV12-3/TRBV12-4
CATRQSLSYEQYF
>TRBJ1-2|TRBV9
CASSVGGESYGYTF
>TRBJ2-7|TRBV3-1
CASSQEVRLKEGQYF
>TRBJ2-1|TRBV6-6
CASSYLQGLLSNNEQFF
>TRBJ2-7|TRBV6-2/TRBV6-3
CASSYSRLAGGHEQYF
>TRBJ2-5|TRBV7-2
CASSAGLAKTQYF
>TRBJ2-7|TRBV6-5
CASSQVGSTIYEQYF
>TRBJ1-4|TRBV7-9
CASSLDRAAEKLFF
>TRBJ2-1|TRBV24-1
CATSDLLTTGNEQFF
>TRBJ2-5|TRBV24-1
CATRGPYLEVETQYF
>TRBJ2-3|TRBV20-1
CSARGPGLGRPDTQYF
>TRBJ2-3|TRBV6-5
CASSESGNAGTDTQYF
>TRBJ2-2|TRBV7-2
CASRQYSGGANTGELFF
>TRBJ2-3|TRBV7-3
CASSLGATETPPDTQYF
>TRBJ2-5|TRBV4-1
CASSQKSGLETQYF
>TRBJ2-5|TRBV29-1
CSVERLFGQVQETQYF
>TRBJ2-7|TRBV12-3/TRBV12-4
CASSKGAGVRLYEQYF
>TRBJ1-6|TRBV7-3
CASSDPGSSLHF
>NA|TRBV28
CASIARASYNEQYF
>TRBJ1-6|TRBV7-2
CASSPDRGNSPLHF
>TRBJ2-3|TRBV6-2/TRBV6-3
CASSKGTDRVTDTQYF
>TRBJ2-5|TRBV20-1
CSALRDVQGTQYF
>TRBJ1-1|TRBV7-6
CASSLGSNMNTEAFF
>TRBJ1-2|TRBV5-1
CASSLDTAGGYTF
>TRBJ2-4|TRBV4-3
CASSQDLRGGNIQYF
>TRBJ2-5|TRBV12-3/TRBV12-4
CASSLAGQTQYF
>TRBJ2-1|TRBV6-2/TRBV6-3
CASSYFPTGSSGDEQFF
>TRBJ2-5|TRBV6-5
CASSDGLAGGVEQYF
>TRBJ2-1|TRBV5-1
CASSPDGTEQFF
>TRBJ2-1|TRBV4-3
CASSQVFESSYNEQFF
>TRBJ2-7|TRBV19
CASRGPGLVDNEQYF
>TRBJ2-3|TRBV27
CASIGPDTQYF